This note documents a single T cell receptor beta chain sequence. This CDR3 region has 10 residues. Trimming cost V 9 bases and J 7 bases, with 8 bases left between them. Per germline, CDR1 MGHDK and CDR2 SYGVNS. This sample was included in a study of blood T cells in healthy people across ages. Donors were healthy Caucasian individuals from Russia aged about 6 to 100. The use of a sample-barcoded 5' primer and a J-beta primer mix characterized a second PCR of about 7 to 12 cycles. Each cDNA molecule carried a tag from a template-switch adaptor that contained 12 random nucleotides. MiXCR, applied by TCRdb to the 5' RACE reads, yields one record per CDR3 protein. The sample shows hundreds of thousands of distinct CDR3 sequences, approximately 50% of them seen only once.

This clonotype was obtained from a man aged 55 to 69 in good health. The chain joins TRBV25-1 to TRBJ2-3, with no clear D. Sequencing was done on a sample of blood. CDR3 sequence (DNA): TGTGCCAGTAATGGGTATACGCAGTATTTT. It codes for CASNGYTQYF.